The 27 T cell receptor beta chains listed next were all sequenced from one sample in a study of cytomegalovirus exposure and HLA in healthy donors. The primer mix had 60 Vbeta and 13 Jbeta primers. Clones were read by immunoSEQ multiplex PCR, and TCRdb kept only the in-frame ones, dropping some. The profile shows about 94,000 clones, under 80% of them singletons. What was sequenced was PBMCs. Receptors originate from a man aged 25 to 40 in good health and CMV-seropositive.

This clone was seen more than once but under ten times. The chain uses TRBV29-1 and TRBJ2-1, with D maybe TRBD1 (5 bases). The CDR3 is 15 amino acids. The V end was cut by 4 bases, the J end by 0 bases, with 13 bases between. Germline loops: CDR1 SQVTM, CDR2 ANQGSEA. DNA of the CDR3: TGCAGCGTTGTCGCAGGGAAAGGCTCCTACAATGAGCAGTTCTTC. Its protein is CSVVAGKGSYNEQFF.

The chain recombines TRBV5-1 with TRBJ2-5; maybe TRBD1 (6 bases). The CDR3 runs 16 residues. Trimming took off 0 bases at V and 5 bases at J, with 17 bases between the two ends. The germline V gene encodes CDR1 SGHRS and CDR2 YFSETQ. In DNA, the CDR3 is TGCGCCAGCAGCTTGGAACCCTCAACAGGGAAGGAGACCCAGTACTTC. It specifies CASSLEPSTGKETQYF.

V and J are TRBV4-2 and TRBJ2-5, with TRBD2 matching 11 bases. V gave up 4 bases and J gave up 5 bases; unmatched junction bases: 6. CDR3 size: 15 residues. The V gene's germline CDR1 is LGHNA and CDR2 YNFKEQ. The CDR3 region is CASSPLAGGRETQYF. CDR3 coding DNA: TGTGCCAGCAGCCCCCTAGCGGGGGGCAGGGAGACCCAGTACTTC.

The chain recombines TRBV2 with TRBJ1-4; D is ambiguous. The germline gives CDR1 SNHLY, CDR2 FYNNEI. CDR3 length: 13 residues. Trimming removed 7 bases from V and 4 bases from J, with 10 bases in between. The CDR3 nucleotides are TGTGCCAGCAATCCTGAGGTTAATGAAAAACTGTTTTTT. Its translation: CASNPEVNEKLFF. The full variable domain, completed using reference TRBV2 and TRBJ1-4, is EPEVTQTPSHQVTQMGQEVILRCVPISNHLYFYWYRQILGQKVEFLVSFYNNEISEKSEIFDDQFSVERPDGSNFTLKIRSTKLEDSAMYFCASNPEVNEKLFFGSGTQLSVL.

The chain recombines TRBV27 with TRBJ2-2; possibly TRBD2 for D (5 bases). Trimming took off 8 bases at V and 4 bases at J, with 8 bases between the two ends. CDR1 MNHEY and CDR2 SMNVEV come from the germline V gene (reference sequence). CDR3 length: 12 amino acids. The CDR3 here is CASEGSTGELFF. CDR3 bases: TGTGCCAGCGAAGGGAGCACCGGGGAGCTGTTTTTT.

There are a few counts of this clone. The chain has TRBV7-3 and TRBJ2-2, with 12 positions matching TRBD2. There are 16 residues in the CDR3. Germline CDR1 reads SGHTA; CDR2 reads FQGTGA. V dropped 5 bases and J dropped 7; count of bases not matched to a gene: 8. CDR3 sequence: CASSTRTSGIFGELFF. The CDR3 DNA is TGTGCCAGCAGCACCCGGACTAGCGGGATTTTCGGGGAGCTGTTTTTT.

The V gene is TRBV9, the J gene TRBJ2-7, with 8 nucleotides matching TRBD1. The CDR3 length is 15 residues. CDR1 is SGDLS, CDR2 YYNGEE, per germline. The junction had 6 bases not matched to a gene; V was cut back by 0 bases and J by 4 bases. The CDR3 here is CASSVAPGGKYEQYF. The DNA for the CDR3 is TGTGCCAGCAGCGTAGCTCCAGGGGGCAAGTACGAGCAGTACTTC.

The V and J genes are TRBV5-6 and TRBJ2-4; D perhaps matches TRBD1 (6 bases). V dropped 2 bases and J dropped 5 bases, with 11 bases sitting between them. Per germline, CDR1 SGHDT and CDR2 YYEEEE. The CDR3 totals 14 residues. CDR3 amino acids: CASSLSRGQNIQYF. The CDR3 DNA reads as TGTGCCAGCAGCTTAAGCAGGGGCCAAAACATTCAGTACTTC.

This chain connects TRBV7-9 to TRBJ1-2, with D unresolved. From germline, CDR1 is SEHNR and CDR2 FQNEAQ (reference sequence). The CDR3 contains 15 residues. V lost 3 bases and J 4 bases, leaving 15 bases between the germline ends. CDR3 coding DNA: TGTGCCAGCAGCTTTGAGGCAGGAGGTCTCTATGGCTACACCTTC. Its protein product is CASSFEAGGLYGYTF.

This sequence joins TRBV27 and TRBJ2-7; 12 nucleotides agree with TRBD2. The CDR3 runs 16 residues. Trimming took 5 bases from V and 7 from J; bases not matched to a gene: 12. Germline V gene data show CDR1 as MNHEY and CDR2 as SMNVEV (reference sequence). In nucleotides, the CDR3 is TGTGCCAGCAGTCCATGGGCTAGCGGGAGGGCCGGGGAGCAGTACTTC. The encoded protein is CASSPWASGRAGEQYF.

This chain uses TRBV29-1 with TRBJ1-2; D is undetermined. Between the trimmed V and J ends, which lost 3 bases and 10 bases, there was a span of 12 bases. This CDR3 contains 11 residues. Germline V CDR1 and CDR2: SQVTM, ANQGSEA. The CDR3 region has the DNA TGCAGCGTTGAGTCTGGGCAAGTCTACACCTTC. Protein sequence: CSVESGQVYTF. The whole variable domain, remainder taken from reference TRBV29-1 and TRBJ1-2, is SAVISQKPSRDICQRGTSLTIQCQVDSQVTMMFWYRQQPGQSLTLIATANQGSEATYESGFVIDKFPISRPNLTFSTLTVSNMSPEDSSIYLCSVESGQVYTFGSGTRLTVV.

The chain's CDR3 is CATLPGTVSYEQYF. The CDR3 DNA reads TGTGCCACCCTTCCCGGGACAGTCTCCTACGAGCAGTACTTC. The chain joins TRBV28 to TRBJ2-7, with TRBD1 identical over 7 bases. Germline CDR1 and CDR2: MDHEN and SYDVKM. CDR3 length: 14 amino acids. Losses at the gene ends were 10 bases for V and 0 bases for J; bases not matched to a gene: 9.

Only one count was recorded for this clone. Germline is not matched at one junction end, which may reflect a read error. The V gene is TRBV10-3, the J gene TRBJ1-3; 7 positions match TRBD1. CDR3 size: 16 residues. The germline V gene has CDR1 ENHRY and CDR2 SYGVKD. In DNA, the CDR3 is TGTGCCATCAGTGAGCGACAGGGCGGGGTTGGACACACCATATATTTT. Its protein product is CAISERQGGVGHTIYF.

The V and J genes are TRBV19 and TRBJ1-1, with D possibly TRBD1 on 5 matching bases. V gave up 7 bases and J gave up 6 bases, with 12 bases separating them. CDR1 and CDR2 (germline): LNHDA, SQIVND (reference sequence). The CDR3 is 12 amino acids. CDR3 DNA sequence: TGTGCCAGTACCCCGCAGGGCGCTGAAGCTTTCTTT. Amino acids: CASTPQGAEAFF.

The CDR3 spells CASSSNGGGQPQHF. The CDR3, as DNA: TGCGCCAGCAGCTCTAACGGGGGGGGTCAGCCCCAGCATTTT. This rearrangement joins TRBV5-1 to TRBJ1-5; D perhaps matches TRBD1 (5 bases). Germline loops: CDR1 SGHRS, CDR2 YFSETQ. The CDR3 runs to 14 residues. Trimming cost V 3 bases and J 6 bases, with 13 bases left between them.

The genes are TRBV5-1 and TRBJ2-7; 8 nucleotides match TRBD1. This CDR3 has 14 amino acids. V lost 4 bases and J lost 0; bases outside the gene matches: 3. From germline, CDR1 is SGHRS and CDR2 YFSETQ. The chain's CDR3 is CASSGTGGSYEQYF. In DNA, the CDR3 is TGCGCCAGCAGCGGAACAGGGGGCTCCTACGAGCAGTACTTC.

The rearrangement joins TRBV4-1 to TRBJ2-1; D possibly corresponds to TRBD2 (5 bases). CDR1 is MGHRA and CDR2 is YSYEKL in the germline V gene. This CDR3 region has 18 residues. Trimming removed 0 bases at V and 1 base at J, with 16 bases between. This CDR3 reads CASSQEGVGAASYNEQFF. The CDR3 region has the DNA TGCGCCAGCAGCCAAGAAGGCGTAGGAGCGGCATCCTACAATGAGCAGTTCTTC.

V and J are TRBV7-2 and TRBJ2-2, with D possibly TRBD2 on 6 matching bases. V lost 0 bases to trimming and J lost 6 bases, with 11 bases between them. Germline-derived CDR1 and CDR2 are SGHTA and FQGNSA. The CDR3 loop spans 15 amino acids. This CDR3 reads CASSLARGNSGELFF. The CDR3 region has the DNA TGTGCCAGCAGCTTAGCTCGGGGGAATTCCGGGGAGCTGTTTTTT. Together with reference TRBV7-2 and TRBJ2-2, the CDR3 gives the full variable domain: GAGVSQSPSNKVTEKGKDVELRCDPISGHTALYWYRQSLGQGLEFLIYFQGNSAPDKSGLPSDRFSAERTGGSVSTLTIQRTQQEDSAVYLCASSLARGNSGELFFGEGSRLTVL.

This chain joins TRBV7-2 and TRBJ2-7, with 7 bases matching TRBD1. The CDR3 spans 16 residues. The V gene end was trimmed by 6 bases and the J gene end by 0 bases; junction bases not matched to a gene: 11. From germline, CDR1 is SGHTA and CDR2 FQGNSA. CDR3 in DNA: TGTGCCAGCAGTTCCGACAGGGTTATATCCTCCTACGAGCAGTACTTC. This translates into CASSSDRVISSYEQYF.

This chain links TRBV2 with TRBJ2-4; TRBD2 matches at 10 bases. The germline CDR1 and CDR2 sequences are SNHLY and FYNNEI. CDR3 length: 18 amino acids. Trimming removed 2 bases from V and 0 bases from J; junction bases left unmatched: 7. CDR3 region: CASSERTSGPLAKNIQYF. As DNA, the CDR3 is TGTGCCAGCAGTGAAAGGACTAGCGGACCCCTAGCCAAAAACATTCAGTACTTC.

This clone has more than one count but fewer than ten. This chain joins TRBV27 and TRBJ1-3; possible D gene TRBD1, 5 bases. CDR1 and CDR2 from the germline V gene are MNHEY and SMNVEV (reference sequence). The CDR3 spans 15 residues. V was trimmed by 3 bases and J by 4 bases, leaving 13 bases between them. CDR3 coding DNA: TGTGCCAGCAGTTTTGGGGGAGGGCTCGGAAACACCATATATTTT. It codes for CASSFGGGLGNTIYF.

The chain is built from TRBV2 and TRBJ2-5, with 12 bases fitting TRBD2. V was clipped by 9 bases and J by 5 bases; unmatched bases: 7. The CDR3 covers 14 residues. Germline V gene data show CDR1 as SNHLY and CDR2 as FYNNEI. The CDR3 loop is CASTSSGGAETQYF. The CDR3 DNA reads TGTGCCAGTACCTCTAGCGGGGGGGCGGAGACCCAGTACTTC.

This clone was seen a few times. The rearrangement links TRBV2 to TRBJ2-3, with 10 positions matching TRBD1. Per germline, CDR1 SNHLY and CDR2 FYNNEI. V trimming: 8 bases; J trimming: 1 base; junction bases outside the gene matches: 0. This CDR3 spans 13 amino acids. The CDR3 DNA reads TGTGCCAGCGGGACAGGGGGCACAGATACGCAGTATTTT. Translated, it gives CASGTGGTDTQYF.

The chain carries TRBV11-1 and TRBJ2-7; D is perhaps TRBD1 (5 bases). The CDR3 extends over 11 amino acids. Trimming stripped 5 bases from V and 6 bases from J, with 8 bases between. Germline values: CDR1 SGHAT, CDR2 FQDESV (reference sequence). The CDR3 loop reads CASSPGAEQYF. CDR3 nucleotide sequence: TGTGCCAGCAGCCCTGGGGCCGAGCAGTACTTC.

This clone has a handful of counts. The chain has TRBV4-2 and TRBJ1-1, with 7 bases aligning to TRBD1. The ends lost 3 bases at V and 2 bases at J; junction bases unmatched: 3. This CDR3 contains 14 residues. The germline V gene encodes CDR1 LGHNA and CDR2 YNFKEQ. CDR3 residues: CASSHGTVNTEAFF. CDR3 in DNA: TGTGCCAGCAGCCACGGGACAGTCAACACTGAAGCTTTCTTT.

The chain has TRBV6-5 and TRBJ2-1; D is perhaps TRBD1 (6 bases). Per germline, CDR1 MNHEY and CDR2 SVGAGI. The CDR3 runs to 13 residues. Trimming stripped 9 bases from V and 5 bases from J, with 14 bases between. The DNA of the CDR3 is TGTGCCAGAAATGACAGGACCGACAATGAGCAGTTCTTC. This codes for CARNDRTDNEQFF.

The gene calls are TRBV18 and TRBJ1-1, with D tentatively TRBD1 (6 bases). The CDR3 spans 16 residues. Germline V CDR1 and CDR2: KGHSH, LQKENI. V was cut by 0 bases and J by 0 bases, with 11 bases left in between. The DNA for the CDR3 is TGTGCCAGCTCACCACCGGGGGGGGCGCTGAACACTGAAGCTTTCTTT. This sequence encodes CASSPPGGALNTEAFF.